This entry features one T cell receptor (beta chain) sequence. The length of the CDR3 is 15 residues. The germline V and J ends were trimmed by 1 base and 1 base, with 10 bases remaining between them. CDR1 and CDR2 from the germline V gene are LNHDA and SQIVND (reference sequence). The sample belongs to a study of blood T cell repertoires in COVID-19. Study-level information: The study drew acute and convalescent COVID-19 samples from the United States, Italy and Spain.

TCRdb's table, derived via immunoSEQ multiplex PCR, lists solely in-frame clones and lacks some. The profile shows over 250,000 clones, approximately 85% of them singletons. The chain links TRBV19 to TRBJ1-1, with D maybe TRBD1 (6 bases). The material sequenced was PBMCs or T cells enriched from blood (not recorded which). The source is a woman aged 25 to 39 who had recovered from COVID-19. This CDR3 is CASSIGAGANTEAFF. DNA of the CDR3: TGTGCCAGTAGTATAGGGGCAGGGGCGAACACTGAAGCTTTCTTT.